This TCR beta chain originates from a study of T cell responses to AZD1222 COVID-19 vaccine. Concerning this clone: Its antigen remains unidentified.

Study findings and constraints: Across the whole spike, CD4 TCRs peaked at regions 160-218 and 743-854. The donor group comprised mostly white British people and more females; the analysis possibly underestimated clonal diversity. The breadth and depth of Spike-specific TCRs increased once two AZD1222 doses had been given.

Sequencing used immunoSEQ multiplex PCR; TCRdb keeps in-frame clones, though not all of them. This table holds approximately 170,000 clones, 75% to 95% found once. The germline V gene encodes CDR1 SGHTA and CDR2 FQGTGA. The V and J ends lost 5 bases and 0 bases, in that order; junction bases with no gene match: 7. This CDR3 comprises 16 residues. Sequenced material: peripheral blood, taken on day 0 of AZD1222 vaccination. The chain recombines TRBV7-3 with TRBJ2-1; 7 bases match TRBD1. This TCR was recovered from an adult in good health. DNA of the CDR3: TGTGCCAGCAGCCTTGAAGGGACAGCCTCCTACAATGAGCAGTTCTTC. It codes for CASSLEGTASYNEQFF. Supplemented by reference TRBV7-3 and TRBJ2-1, the full variable domain reads GAGVSQTPSNKVTEKGKYVELRCDPISGHTALYWYRQSLGQGPEFLIYFQGTGAADDSGLPNDRFFAVRPEGSVSTLKIQRTERGDSAVYLCASSLEGTASYNEQFFGPGTRLTVL.